The sample holds a few counts of the clone carrying this T cell receptor (beta chain). These data are taken from a study of T cells after yellow fever vaccination. TCRdb re-called the 5' RACE reads with MiXCR, one entry per CDR3 protein. The table lists tens of thousands of distinct CDR3 sequences, 7.1% of them singletons, with roughly a third in the top ten. The input for sequencing was CD8+ T cells sorted from PBMCs, taken around 5 days after the first yellow fever vaccination. The sequence was obtained from a man aged 18 to 30 who received the YFV17D yellow fever vaccine.

The CDR3 region is CASTQGILAKNIQYF. The CDR3 DNA sequence: TGTGCCAGCACACAGGGGATACTGGCCAAAAACATTCAGTACTTC. J is TRBJ2-4 and V is TRBV19; 7 nucleotides line up with TRBD1. The germline CDR1 and CDR2 sequences are LNHDA and SQIVND (reference sequence). This CDR3 is built from 15 residues. Unmatched junction bases numbered 9, after V lost 9 bases and J lost 1 base.